This TCR beta chain was obtained from a study of prognosis after radiotherapy for stage I lung cancer. The study, taken as a whole, reports: Unique TCR clone counts were lower following stereotactic body radiation therapy (median approximately 9,600 versus 7,200). The study left the tumor specificity of the expanded TCR clones undetermined.

Notes on this clonotype: Its antigen remains unidentified.

Two rounds of multiplex PCR amplified TCR beta CDR3 from genomic DNA. Specific primers for each TRBV and TRBJ gene were what first-round PCR used. MiXCR, applied by TCRdb to the multiplex PCR reads, yields one record per CDR3 protein. The table lists roughly 20,000 distinct CDR3 sequences, roughly 55% of them singletons. Germline values: CDR1 MNHEY, CDR2 SMNVEV (reference sequence). Between the trimmed V and J ends, which lost 4 bases and 3 bases, there was a span of 7 bases. CDR3 length: 12 amino acids. This TCR derives from a donor aged 50 or older with non-small cell lung cancer. The genes are TRBV27 and TRBJ2-7; a possible D gene is TRBD1 (6 bases). The sequencing here drew on PBMCs, taken before or after stereotactic body radiation therapy (not recorded which). CDR3 in amino acids: CASSSTGYEQYF. CDR3 DNA: TGTGCCAGCAGTTCGACAGGCTACGAGCAGTACTTC.